The clone carrying this T cell receptor (beta chain) occurred a few times. As yet, its antigen is unknown. TCRdb used MiXCR to reprocess the reads, holding one entry per CDR3 protein. The sample lists 600,000 to 700,000 distinct CDR3 sequences; approximately 33% were seen once. The data were obtained in a study of T cell repertoires in cytomegalovirus infection. Study-level results: Cumulated frequencies of public TCR beta families served to identify carriers of CMV plus the relevant HLA. There were HLA-C-restricted CMV-specific TCR beta clonotypes dominating the ex vivo response.

CDR1 and CDR2 (germline): MGHRA, YSYEKL. Between the trimmed V and J ends, which lost 4 bases and 4 bases, there was a span of 21 bases. The CDR3 length is 17 residues. The material sequenced was cultured PBMCs, taken from culture after CMV antigen stimulation. The sequence was obtained from a human donor in good health (CMV status not recorded). Some clones in this sample may be carry-over from other donors' samples. The chain joins TRBV4-1 to TRBJ2-3; TRBD2 might be the D (7 bases). CDR3 loop: CASSPQQGGGRADTQYF. The DNA of the CDR3 is TGCGCCAGCAGCCCCCAGCAAGGGGGGGGAAGGGCAGATACGCAGTATTTT.